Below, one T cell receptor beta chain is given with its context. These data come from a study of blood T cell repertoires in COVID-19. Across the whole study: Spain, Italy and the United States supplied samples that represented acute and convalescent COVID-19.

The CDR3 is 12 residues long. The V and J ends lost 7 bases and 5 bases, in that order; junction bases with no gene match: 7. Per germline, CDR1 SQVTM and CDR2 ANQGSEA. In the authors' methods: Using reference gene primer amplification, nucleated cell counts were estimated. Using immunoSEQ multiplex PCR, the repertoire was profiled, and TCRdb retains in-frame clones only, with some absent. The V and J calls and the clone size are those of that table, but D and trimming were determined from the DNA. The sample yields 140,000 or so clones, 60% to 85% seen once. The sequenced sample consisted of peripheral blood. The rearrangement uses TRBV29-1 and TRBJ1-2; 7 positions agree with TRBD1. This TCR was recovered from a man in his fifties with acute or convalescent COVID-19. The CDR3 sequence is CSARQGLYGYTF. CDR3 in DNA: TGCAGCGCCCGACAGGGACTGTATGGCTACACCTTC.